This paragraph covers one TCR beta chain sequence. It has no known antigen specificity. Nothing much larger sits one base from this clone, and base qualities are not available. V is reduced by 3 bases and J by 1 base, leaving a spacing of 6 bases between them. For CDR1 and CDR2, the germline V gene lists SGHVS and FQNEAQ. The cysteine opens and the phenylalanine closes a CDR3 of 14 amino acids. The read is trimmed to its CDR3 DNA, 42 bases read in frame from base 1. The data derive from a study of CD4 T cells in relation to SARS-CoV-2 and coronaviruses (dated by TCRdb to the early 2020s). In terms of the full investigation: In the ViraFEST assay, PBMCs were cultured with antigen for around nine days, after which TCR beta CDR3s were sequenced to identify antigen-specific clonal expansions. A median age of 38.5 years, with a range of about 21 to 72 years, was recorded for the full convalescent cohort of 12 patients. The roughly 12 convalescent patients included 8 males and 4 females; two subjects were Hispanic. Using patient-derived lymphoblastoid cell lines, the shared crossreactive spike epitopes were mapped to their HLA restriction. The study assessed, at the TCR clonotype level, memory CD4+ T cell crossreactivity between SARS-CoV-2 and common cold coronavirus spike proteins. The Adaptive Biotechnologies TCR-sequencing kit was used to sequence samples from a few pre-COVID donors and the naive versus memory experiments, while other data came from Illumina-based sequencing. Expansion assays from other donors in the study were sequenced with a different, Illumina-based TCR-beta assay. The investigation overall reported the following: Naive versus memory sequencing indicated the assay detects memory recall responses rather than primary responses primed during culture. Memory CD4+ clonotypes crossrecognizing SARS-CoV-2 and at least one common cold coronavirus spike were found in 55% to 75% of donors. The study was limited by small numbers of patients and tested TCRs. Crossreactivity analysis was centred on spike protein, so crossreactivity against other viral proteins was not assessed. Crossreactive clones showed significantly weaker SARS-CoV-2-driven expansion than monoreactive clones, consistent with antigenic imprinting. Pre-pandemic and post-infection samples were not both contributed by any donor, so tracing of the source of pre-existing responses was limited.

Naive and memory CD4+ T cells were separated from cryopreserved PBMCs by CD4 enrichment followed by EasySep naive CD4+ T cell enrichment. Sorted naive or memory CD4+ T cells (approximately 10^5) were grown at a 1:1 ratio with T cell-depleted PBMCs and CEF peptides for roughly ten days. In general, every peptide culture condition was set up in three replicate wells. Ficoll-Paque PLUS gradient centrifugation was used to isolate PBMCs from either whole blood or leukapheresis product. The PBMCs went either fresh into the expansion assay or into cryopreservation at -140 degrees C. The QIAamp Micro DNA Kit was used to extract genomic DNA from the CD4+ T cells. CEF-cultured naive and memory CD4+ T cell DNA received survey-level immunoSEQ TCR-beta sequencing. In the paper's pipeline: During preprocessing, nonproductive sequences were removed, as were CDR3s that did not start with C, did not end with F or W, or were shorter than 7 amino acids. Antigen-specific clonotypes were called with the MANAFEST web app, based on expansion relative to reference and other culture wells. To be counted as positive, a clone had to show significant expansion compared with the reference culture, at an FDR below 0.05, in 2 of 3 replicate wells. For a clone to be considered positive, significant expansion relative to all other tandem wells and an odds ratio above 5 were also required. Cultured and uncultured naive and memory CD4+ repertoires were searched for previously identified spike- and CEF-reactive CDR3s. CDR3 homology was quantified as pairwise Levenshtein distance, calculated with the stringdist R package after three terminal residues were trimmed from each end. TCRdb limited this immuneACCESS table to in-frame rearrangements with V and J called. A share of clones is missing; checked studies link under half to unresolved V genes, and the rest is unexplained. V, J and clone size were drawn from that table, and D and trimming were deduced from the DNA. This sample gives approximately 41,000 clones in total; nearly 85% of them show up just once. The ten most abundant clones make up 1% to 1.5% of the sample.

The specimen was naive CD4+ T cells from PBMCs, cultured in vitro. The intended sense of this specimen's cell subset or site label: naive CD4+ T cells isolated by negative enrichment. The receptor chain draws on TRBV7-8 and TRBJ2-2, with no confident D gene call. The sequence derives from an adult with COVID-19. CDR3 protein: CASSLDENTGELFF. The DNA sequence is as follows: TGTGCCAGCAGCTTGGACGAGAACACCGGGGAGCTGTTTTTT.